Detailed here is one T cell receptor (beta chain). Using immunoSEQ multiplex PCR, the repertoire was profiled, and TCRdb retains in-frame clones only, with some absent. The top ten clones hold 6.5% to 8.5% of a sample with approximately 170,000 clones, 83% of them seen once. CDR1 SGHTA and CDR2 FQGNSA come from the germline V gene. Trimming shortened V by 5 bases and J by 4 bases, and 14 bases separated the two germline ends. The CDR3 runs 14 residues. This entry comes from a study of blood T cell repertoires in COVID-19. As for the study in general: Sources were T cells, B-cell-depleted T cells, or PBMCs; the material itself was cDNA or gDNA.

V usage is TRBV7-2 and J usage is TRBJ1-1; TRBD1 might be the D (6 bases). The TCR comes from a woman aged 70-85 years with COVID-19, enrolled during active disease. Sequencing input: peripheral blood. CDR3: CASSLGGRRTEAFF. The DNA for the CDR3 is TGTGCCAGCAGCCTTGGGGGCAGGCGCACTGAAGCTTTCTTT.